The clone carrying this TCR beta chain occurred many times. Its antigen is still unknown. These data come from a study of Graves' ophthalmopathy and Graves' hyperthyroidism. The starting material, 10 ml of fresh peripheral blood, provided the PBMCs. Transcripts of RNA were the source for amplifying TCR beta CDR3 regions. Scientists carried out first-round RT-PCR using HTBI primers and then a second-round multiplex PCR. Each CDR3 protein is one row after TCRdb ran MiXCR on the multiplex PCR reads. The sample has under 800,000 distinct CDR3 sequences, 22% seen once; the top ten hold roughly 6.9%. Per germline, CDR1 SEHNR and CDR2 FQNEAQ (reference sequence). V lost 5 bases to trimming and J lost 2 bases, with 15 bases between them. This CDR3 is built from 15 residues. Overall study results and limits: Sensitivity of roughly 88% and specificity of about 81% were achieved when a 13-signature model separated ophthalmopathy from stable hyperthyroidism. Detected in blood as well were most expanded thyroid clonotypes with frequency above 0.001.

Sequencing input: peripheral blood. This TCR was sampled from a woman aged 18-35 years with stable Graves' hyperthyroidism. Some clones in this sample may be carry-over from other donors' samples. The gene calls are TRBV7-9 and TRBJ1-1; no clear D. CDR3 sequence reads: CASSPGRQVNTEAFF. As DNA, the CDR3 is TGTGCCAGCAGCCCTGGCCGACAAGTCAACACTGAAGCTTTCTTT.